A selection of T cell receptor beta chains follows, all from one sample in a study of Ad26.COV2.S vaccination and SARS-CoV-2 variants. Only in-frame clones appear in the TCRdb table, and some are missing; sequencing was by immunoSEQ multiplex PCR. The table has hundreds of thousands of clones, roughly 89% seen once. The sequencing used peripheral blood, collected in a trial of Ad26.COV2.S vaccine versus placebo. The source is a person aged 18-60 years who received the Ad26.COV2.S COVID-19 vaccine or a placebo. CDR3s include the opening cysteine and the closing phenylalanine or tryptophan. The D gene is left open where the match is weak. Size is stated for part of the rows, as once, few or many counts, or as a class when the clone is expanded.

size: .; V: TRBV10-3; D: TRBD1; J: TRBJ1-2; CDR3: CAIRPGQGVGGYGYTF; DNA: TGTGCCATCAGGCCGGGACAGGGAGTCGGCGGTTATGGCTACACCTTC
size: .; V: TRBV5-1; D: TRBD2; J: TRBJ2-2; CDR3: CASSGTGGWVDTGELFF; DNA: TGCGCCAGCAGCGGGACGGGAGGATGGGTGGACACCGGGGAGCTGTTTTTT
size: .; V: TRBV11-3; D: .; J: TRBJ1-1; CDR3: CASSLETGAEAFF; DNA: TGTGCCAGCAGCTTAGAGACAGGCGCTGAAGCTTTCTTT
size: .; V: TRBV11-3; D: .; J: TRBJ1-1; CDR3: CASSFGYWMNTEAFF; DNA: TGTGCCAGCAGCTTCGGGTACTGGATGAACACTGAAGCTTTCTTT
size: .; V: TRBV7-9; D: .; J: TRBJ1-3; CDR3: CASSAPTGAFSGNTIYF; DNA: TGTGCCAGCAGCGCCCCGACAGGTGCCTTCTCTGGAAACACCATATATTTT
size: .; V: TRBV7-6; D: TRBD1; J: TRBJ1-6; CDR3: CASSYQTGDNSPLHF; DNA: TGTGCCAGCAGCTACCAAACAGGGGACAATTCACCCCTCCACTTT
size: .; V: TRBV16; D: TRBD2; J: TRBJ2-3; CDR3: CASRPGLADSTDTQYF; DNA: TGTGCCAGCAGACCGGGACTAGCGGACAGCACAGATACGCAGTATTTT
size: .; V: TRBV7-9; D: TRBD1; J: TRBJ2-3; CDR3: CASSRPGQESTDTQYF; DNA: TGTGCCAGCAGCCGACCGGGACAGGAGTCCACAGATACGCAGTATTTT
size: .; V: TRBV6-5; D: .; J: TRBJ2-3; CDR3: CASSYSDSTDTQYF; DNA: TGTGCCAGCAGTTACTCGGACAGCACAGATACGCAGTATTTT
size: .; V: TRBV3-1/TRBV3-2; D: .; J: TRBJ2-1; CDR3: CASSPWRWGREDEQFF; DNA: TGTGCCAGCAGCCCATGGCGATGGGGCAGGGAAGATGAGCAGTTCTTC
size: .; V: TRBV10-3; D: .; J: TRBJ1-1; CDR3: CAISDDGPNTEAFF; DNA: TGTGCCATCAGTGATGACGGCCCCAACACTGAAGCTTTCTTT
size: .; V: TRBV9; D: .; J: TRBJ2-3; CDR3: CASSPLGQDTDTQYF; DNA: TGTGCCAGCAGCCCCCTTGGACAAGACACAGATACGCAGTATTTT
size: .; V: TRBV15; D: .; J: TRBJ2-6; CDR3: CATSRQGPRANVLTF; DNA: TGTGCCACCAGCAGACAGGGCCCTCGGGCCAACGTCCTGACTTTC
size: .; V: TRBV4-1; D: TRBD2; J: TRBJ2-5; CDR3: CASSQVGLAGETQYF; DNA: TGCGCCAGCAGCCAAGTAGGACTAGCCGGGGAGACCCAGTACTTC
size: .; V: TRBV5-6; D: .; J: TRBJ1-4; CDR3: CASSLGVAGKENEKLFF; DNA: TGTGCCAGCAGCTTGGGGGTGGCAGGGAAAGAAAATGAAAAACTGTTTTTT
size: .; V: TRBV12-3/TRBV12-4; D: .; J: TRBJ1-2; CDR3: CASSLSSLYGYTF; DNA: TGTGCCAGCAGTTTGAGCAGCCTCTATGGCTACACCTTC
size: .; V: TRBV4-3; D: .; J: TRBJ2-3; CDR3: CASSQVDTGLSDTQYF; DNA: TGCGCCAGCAGCCAAGTTGATACGGGATTGTCGGATACGCAGTATTTT
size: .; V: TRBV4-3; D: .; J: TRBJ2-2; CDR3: CASSQEEFTGELFF; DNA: TGCGCCAGCAGCCAAGAAGAGTTCACCGGGGAGCTGTTTTTT
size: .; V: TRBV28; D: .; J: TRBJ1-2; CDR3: CASSPQGQVLNGYTF; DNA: TGTGCCAGCAGCCCTCAAGGTCAGGTATTAAATGGCTACACCTTC
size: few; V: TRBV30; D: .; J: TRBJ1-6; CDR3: CAWRVPGAYNSPLHF; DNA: TGTGCCTGGAGGGTTCCCGGTGCCTATAATTCACCCCTCCACTTT
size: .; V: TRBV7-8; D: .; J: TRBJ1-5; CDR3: CASSLSQGQPQHF; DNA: TGTGCCAGCAGCTTATCCCAGGGCCAGCCCCAGCATTTT
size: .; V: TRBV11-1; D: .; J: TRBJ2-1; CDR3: CASSLGASWRNEQFF; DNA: TGTGCCAGCAGCTTAGGGGCTAGCTGGAGGAATGAGCAGTTCTTC
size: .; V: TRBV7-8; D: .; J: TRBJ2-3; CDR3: CASTDRGNTQYF; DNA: TGTGCCAGCACCGACCGGGGGAATACGCAGTATTTT
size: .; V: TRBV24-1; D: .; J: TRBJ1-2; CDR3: CATSDLGGYTF; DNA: TGTGCCACCAGTGACCTTGGGGGCTACACCTTC
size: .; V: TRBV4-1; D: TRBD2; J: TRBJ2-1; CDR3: CASSQDLRTSARSSYNEQFF; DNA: TGCGCCAGCAGCCAAGATCTCCGGACTAGCGCAAGAAGCTCCTACAATGAGCAGTTCTTC
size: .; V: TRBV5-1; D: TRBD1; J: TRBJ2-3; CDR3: CASSYEGTVQGDTQYF; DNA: TGCGCCAGCAGCTACGAAGGGACAGTACAAGGAGATACGCAGTATTTT
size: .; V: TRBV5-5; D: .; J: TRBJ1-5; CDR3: CASSLGQTSNQPQHF; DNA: TGTGCCAGCAGCTTGGGACAGACGAGCAATCAGCCCCAGCATTTT
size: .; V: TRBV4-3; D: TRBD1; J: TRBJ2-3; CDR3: CASSRGGIPDTQYF; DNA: TGCGCCAGCAGCCGAGGGGGCATCCCAGATACGCAGTATTTT
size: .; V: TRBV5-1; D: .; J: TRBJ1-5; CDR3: CASSLSGRDQPQHF; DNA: TGCGCCAGCTCCCTGTCAGGGCGGGATCAGCCCCAGCATTTT
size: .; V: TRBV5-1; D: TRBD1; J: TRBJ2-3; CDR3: CASSFGTGAVSSTDTQYF; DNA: TGCGCCAGCAGCTTTGGGACAGGGGCTGTATCTAGCACAGATACGCAGTATTTT
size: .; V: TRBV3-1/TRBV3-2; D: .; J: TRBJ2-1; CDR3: CASSQGPGTPGDEQFF; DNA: TGTGCCAGCAGCCAAGGACCCGGGACACCGGGCGATGAGCAGTTCTTC
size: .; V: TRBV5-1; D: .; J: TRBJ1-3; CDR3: CASSLEVGDTIYF; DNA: TGCGCCAGCAGCTTGGAGGTAGGGGACACCATATATTTT
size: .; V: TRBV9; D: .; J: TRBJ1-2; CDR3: CASSVVSGNYGYTF; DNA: TGTGCCAGCAGCGTAGTGTCAGGGAACTATGGCTACACCTTC
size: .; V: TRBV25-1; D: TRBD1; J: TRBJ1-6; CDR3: CASSEYSGGAPGLPLHF; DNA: TGTGCCAGCAGTGAATATTCAGGGGGTGCACCCGGTTTGCCCCTCCACTTT
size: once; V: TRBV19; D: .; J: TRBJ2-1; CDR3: CASSIRRGSSYNEQFF; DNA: TGTGCCAGTAGTATTCGCCGGGGGTCATCCTACAATGAGCAGTTCTTC
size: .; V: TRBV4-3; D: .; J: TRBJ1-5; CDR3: CASSHAEGSQPQHF; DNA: TGCGCCAGCAGCCACGCCGAAGGGTCTCAGCCCCAGCATTTT
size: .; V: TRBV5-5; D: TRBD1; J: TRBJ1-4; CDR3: CASSLFPTGASNEKLFF; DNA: TGTGCCAGCAGCTTATTTCCGACAGGGGCCTCTAATGAAAAACTGTTTTTT
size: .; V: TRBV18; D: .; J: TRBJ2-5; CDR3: CASSLEPLQGGPETQYF; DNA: TGTGCCAGCTCACTGGAGCCGTTACAGGGAGGCCCAGAGACCCAGTACTTC
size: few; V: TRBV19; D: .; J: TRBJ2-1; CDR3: CASSIGSGARSSYNEQFF; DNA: TGTGCCAGTAGTATAGGGTCGGGGGCGCGGTCCTCCTACAATGAGCAGTTCTTC
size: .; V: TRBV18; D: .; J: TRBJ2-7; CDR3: CASSPPGRGEQYF; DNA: TGTGCCAGCTCACCACCAGGACGGGGCGAGCAGTACTTC
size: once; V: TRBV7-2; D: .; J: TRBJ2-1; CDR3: CASSLSAGPYNEQFF; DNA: TGTGCCAGCAGCTTAAGCGCGGGGCCCTACAATGAGCAGTTCTTC
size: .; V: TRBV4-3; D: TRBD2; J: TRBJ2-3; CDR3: CASSHGTSDDTQYF; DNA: TGCGCCAGCAGCCACGGGACTAGCGACGATACGCAGTATTTT
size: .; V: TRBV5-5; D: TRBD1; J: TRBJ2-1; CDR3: CASSSHPTGTGYNEQFF; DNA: TGTGCCAGCAGCTCCCACCCCACCGGGACAGGGTACAATGAGCAGTTCTTC
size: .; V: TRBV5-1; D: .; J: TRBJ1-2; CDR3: CASSVSTGNYGYTF; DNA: TGCGCCAGCAGCGTCTCGACAGGAAACTATGGCTACACCTTC
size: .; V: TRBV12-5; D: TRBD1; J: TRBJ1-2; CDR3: CASGGLGTGTTF; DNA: TGTGCTAGTGGTGGGCTCGGGACAGGGACCACCTTC
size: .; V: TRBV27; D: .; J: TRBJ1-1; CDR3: CASSFNRFGGTEAFF; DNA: TGTGCCAGCAGTTTTAACAGGTTCGGAGGAACTGAAGCTTTCTTT
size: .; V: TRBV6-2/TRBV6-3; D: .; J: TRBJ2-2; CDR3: CASSINRRIAGELFF; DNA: TGTGCCAGCAGTATAAACAGGAGGATCGCTGGGGAGCTGTTTTTT
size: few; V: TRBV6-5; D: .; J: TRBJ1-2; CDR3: CASGAGGNYGYTF; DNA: TGTGCCAGCGGGGCTGGTGGTAACTATGGCTACACCTTC
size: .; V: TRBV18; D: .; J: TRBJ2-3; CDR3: CASSPVLKDTQYF; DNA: TGTGCCAGCTCACCCGTCCTGAAGGATACGCAGTATTTT
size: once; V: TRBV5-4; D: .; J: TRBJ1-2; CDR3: CASSFMGAGYGYTF; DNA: TGTGCCAGCAGCTTTATGGGGGCTGGGTATGGCTACACCTTC
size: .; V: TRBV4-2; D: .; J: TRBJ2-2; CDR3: CASSQDALRENGELFF; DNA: TGTGCCAGCAGCCAAGACGCCCTCCGGGAAAACGGGGAGCTGTTTTTT
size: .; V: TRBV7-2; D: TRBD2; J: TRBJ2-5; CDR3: CASSPSSGGETQYF; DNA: TGTGCCAGCAGCCCCTCGAGCGGGGGGGAGACCCAGTACTTC
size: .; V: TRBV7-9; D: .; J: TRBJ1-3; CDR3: CASSLVRSWTIYF; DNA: TGTGCCAGCAGCTTGGTCAGGTCGTGGACCATATATTTT
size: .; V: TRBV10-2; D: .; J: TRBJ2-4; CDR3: CASSEGFFSYF; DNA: TGCGCCAGCAGTGAAGGGTTTTTCTCGTACTTC
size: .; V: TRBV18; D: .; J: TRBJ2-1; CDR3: CASSRTDSYNEQFF; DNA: TGTGCCAGCTCACGCACCGACAGCTACAATGAGCAGTTCTTC
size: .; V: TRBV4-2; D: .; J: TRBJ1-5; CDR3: CASSQGDFNQPQHF; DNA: TGTGCCAGCAGCCAGGGGGACTTTAATCAGCCCCAGCATTTT
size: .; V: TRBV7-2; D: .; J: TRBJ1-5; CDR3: CASSWMGGASNQPQHF; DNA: TGTGCCAGCAGCTGGATGGGGGGCGCGAGCAATCAGCCCCAGCATTTT
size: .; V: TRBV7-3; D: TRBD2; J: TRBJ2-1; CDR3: CASRVPGLAGGNEQFF; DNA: TGTGCCAGCAGGGTACCCGGACTAGCGGGAGGTAATGAGCAGTTCTTC
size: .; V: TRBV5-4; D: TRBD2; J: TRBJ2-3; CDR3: CASSPGTSGGDTQYF; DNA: TGTGCCAGCAGCCCAGGGACTAGCGGGGGGGATACGCAGTATTTT